This T cell receptor (beta chain) originates from a study of blood T cell repertoires in COVID-19. Study-level background: There were acute and convalescent COVID-19 samples, and they came from the United States, Italy and Spain. T cells, B-cell-depleted T cells, or PBMCs provided the cDNA or gDNA that served as material.

The germline V and J ends were trimmed by 2 bases and 0 bases, with 9 bases remaining between them. This CDR3 has 15 residues. The V gene's germline CDR1 is MNHEY and CDR2 SVGAGI. TCRdb keeps only in-frame clones here, not all; method: immunoSEQ multiplex PCR. Of about 150,000 clones listed, about 90% are singletons. The J gene is TRBJ2-3, the V gene TRBV6-5, with D perhaps TRBD2 (6 bases). The TCR was taken from a man aged 45 to 65 with acute or convalescent COVID-19. The material sequenced was peripheral blood. CDR3 DNA: TGTGCCAGCAGTTACGTGGGACTCAGCACAGATACGCAGTATTTT. Residues: CASSYVGLSTDTQYF.